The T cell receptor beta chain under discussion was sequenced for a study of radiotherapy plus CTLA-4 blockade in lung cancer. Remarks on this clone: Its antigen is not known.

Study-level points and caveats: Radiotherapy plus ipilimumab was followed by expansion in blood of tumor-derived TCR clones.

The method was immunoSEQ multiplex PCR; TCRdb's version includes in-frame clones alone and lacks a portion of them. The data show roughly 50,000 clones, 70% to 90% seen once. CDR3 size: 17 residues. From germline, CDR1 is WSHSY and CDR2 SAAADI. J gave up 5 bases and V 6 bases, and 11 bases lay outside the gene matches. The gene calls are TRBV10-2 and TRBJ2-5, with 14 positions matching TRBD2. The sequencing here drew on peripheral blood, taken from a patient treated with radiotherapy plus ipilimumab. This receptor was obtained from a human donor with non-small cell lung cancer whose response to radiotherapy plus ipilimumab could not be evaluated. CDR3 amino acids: CASSGRPGLAGEETQYF. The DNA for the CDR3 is TGCGCCAGCAGCGGACGACCGGGACTAGCGGGGGAGGAGACCCAGTACTTC.